The clone carrying this T cell receptor (beta chain) was detected ten times or more. Germline V gives CDR1 MDHEN, CDR2 SYDVKM. V was clipped by 5 bases and J by 2 bases, with 19 bases between them. The CDR3 is 17 amino acids. This sample is drawn from a study of blood T cell repertoires in COVID-19. Study background: The study drew acute and convalescent COVID-19 samples from the United States, Italy and Spain. In each case, the material was cDNA or gDNA derived from T cells, B-cell-depleted T cells, or PBMCs.

Only in-frame clones appear in the TCRdb table, and some are missing; sequencing was by immunoSEQ multiplex PCR. The table has about 200,000 clones, roughly 88% seen once. The specimen sequenced was PBMCs or T cells enriched from blood (not recorded which). The origin of this receptor is a man in his forties with acute COVID-19. This sequence joins TRBV28 and TRBJ1-5, with TRBD1 as a possible D gene (5 bases). The CDR3 spells CASSMGLSGTGNQPQHF. The CDR3 DNA is TGTGCCAGCAGTATGGGACTCTCGGGGACGGGCAATCAGCCCCAGCATTTT. Full variable domain (missing parts from reference TRBV28 and TRBJ1-5): DVKVTQSSRYLVKRTGEKVFLECVQDMDHENMFWYRQDPGLGLRLIYFSYDVKMKEKGDIPEGYSVSREKKERFSLILESASTNQTSMYLCASSMGLSGTGNQPQHFGDGTRLSIL.